Below, one TCR beta chain is given with its context. Antigen: not known. The data derive from a study of a mutant IDH1 vaccine in newly diagnosed glioma. Whole-study context: Each patient was administered eight vaccinations, scheduled in weeks 1, 3, 5, 7, 11, 15, 19 and 23. Patients got radiotherapy, temozolomide, or both beforehand, and most got both.

Whole-study findings and limits: Top peripheral T cell clonotype shifts appeared unrelated to pseudoprogression.

The time point is: week 11, during vaccination. What each vaccine dose contained was 300 ug of mutant IDH1 20-mer peptide, accompanied by topical imiquimod. Each astrocytoma in the donors was new, WHO grade 3 or 4, IDH1-mutant and ATRX-lost. From germline, CDR1 is SNHLY and CDR2 FYNNEI. V lost 5 bases and J lost 2; bases outside the gene matches: 10. The CDR3 loop spans 18 amino acids. Measured with immunoSEQ multiplex PCR; TCRdb has only the in-frame clones, and not every one. The sample consists of 40,000 to 55,000 clones, around nine tenths of them appearing once. V and J are TRBV2 and TRBJ2-7; 15 bases align to TRBD2. The sequencing used PBMCs, collected from a glioma patient whose treatment included an IDH1 peptide vaccine. This receptor was obtained from a man aged 45 to 65 with glioma. The CDR3 DNA follows: TGTGCCAGCAGTTCTACGTGGACTAGCGGGGGGGATACCTACGAGCAGTACTTC. Protein product: CASSSTWTSGGDTYEQYF.